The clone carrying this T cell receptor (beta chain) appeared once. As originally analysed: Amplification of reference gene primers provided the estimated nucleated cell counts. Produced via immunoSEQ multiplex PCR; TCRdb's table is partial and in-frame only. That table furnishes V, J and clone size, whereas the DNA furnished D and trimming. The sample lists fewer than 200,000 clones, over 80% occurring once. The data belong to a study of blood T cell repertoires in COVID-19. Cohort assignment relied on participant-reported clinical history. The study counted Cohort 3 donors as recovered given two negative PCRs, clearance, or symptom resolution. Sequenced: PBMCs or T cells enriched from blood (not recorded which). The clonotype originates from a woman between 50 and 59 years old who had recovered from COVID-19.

The CDR3, as DNA: TGCGCCAGCAGCGGGGCAGGGGGCCCTCCCTATGGCTACACCTTC. This translates into CASSGAGGPPYGYTF. The rearrangement uses TRBV5-1 and TRBJ1-2; 8 positions agree with TRBD1. This CDR3 has 15 residues. Trimming removed 4 bases from V and 4 bases from J; junction bases left unmatched: 9. Germline CDR1 SGHRS, CDR2 YFSETQ.